This T cell receptor (beta chain) was identified in a study of T cell responses to AZD1222 COVID-19 vaccine. V lost 3 bases to trimming and J lost 3 bases; unmatched junction nucleotides: 14. CDR1 and CDR2 from the germline V gene are SGDLS and YYNGEE. The CDR3 is 17 amino acids. The data were produced by immunoSEQ multiplex PCR, yet TCRdb's version contains in-frame clones alone and is incomplete. The sample records more than 100,000 clones, 90% to 95% being singletons. This clone was detected once. The TCR sequence derives from an adult who received the AZD1222 COVID-19 vaccine. The J gene is TRBJ2-5, the V gene TRBV9, with TRBD2 identical over 7 bases. This specimen consisted of peripheral blood, obtained 28 days after the second AZD1222 dose. CDR3 DNA: TGTGCCAGCAGCGGGAGGAGAGCGGGGACGACAAAAGAGACCCAGTACTTC. Encoded protein: CASSGRRAGTTKETQYF.